Presented here are 11 T cell receptor beta chains from one specimen sequenced in a study of Ad26.COV2.S vaccination and SARS-CoV-2 variants. Stated treatment: about 20 received Ad26.COV2.S at low or high dose, single or two shots; about five received placebo; per-sample allocation not given. On day 63 after the first injection, vaccine and placebo recipients gave samples. Only in-frame clones appear in the TCRdb table, and some are missing; sequencing was by immunoSEQ multiplex PCR. Of some 500,000 clones in the sample, about 91% were seen once. The sequencing here drew on peripheral blood, taken in a trial of Ad26.COV2.S vaccine versus placebo. These receptors came from a person aged 18-60 years who received the Ad26.COV2.S COVID-19 vaccine or a placebo.

The chain couples TRBV11-2 to TRBJ1-6; D perhaps matches TRBD1 (5 bases). This CDR3 contains 14 residues. Trimming took off 5 bases at V and 6 bases at J, with 11 bases between the two ends. Germline values: CDR1 SGHAT, CDR2 FQNNGV. Here the CDR3 DNA reads TGTGCCAGCAGCCCCGTGGGGGGTAATTCACCCCTCCACTTT. Protein sequence: CASSPVGGNSPLHF.

This clone was observed many times. The same CDR3 arises from other DNA sequences in this sample as well. The chain is built from TRBV5-5 and TRBJ2-3; 15 bases map to TRBD2. The germline gives CDR1 SGHKS, CDR2 YYEKEE (reference sequence). The CDR3 consists of 16 residues. Trimming took 4 bases from V and 4 from J; bases not matched to a gene: 4. CDR3 region: CASSRTSGRAADTQYF. The CDR3 nucleotides read TGTGCCAGCAGCAGGACTAGCGGGAGGGCCGCAGATACGCAGTATTTT.

The J gene is TRBJ1-1, the V gene TRBV5-5; unclear D gene. Per germline, CDR1 SGHKS and CDR2 YYEKEE (reference sequence). The CDR3 totals 13 residues. With 4 bases removed from V and 9 bases from J, the gap between germline ends came to 16 bases. The DNA for the CDR3 is TGTGCCAGCAGCGCCTACGAACCCCTTAAAGCTTTCTTT. Encoded protein: CASSAYEPLKAFF.

The rearrangement joins TRBV29-1 to TRBJ1-5; D may be TRBD1 (5 bases). V gave up 4 bases and J gave up 2 bases, with 9 bases separating them. CDR1 is SQVTM and CDR2 is ANQGSEA in the germline V gene. This CDR3 is 13 amino acids long. In nucleotides, the CDR3 is TGCAGCGTTGGAGGGACGGGCAATCAGCCCCAGCATTTT. Its translation: CSVGGTGNQPQHF.

Of note for this clone: The DNA is omitted, as the CDR3 cannot be located on it reliably, and the CDR3 follows TCRdb's listing. The chain uses TRBV28 and TRBJ1-4; the DNA was not used to check the table's D call, TRBD1. CDR1 and CDR2 from the germline V gene are MDHEN and SYDVKM. The CDR3 contains 14 residues when both ends are counted. The CDR3 sequence is CASILGQNVGKLFF.

The V gene is TRBV25-1, the J gene TRBJ2-1; 7 nucleotides match TRBD1. V gave up 10 bases and J gave up 6 bases; unmatched junction bases: 12. Germline CDR1 and CDR2: MGHDK and SYGVNS. This CDR3 has 14 residues. The CDR3 loop reads CATDDRELGNEQFF. The DNA for the CDR3 is TGTGCCACCGACGACAGGGAGCTGGGCAATGAGCAGTTCTTC.

The rearrangement links TRBV30 to TRBJ1-5; D may be TRBD1 (5 bases). Germline CDR1 and CDR2: GTSNPN and SVGIG (reference sequence). Trimming pared 2 bases from V and 0 bases from J, leaving 8 bases between. This CDR3 comprises 14 residues. CDR3 sequence: CAWSSGYSNQPQHF. In DNA, the CDR3 is TGTGCCTGGAGTTCAGGGTATAGCAATCAGCCCCAGCATTTT.

J is TRBJ1-1 and V is TRBV5-5; maybe TRBD1 (5 bases). This CDR3 is 13 amino acids long. V lost 6 bases, J lost 5 bases, and 14 bases lay in between. Germline CDR1 reads SGHKS; CDR2 reads YYEKEE (reference sequence). DNA of the CDR3: TGTGCCAGCACCCGAGTTGGGGGTACTGAAGCTTTCTTT. This gives the protein CASTRVGGTEAFF.

This rearrangement joins TRBV7-9 to TRBJ1-5; perhaps TRBD1 as D (5 bases). Between the trimmed V and J ends, which lost 4 bases and 0 bases, there was a span of 16 bases. The CDR3 length is 17 residues. The V gene's germline CDR1 is SEHNR and CDR2 FQNEAQ (reference sequence). CDR3 sequence: CASSSGQGDYSNQPQHF. CDR3 bases: TGTGCCAGCAGCTCCGGGCAGGGCGACTATAGCAATCAGCCCCAGCATTTT.

The chain employs TRBV7-2 and TRBJ1-4; TRBD1 matches 7 bases. Germline values: CDR1 SGHTA, CDR2 FQGNSA. J was trimmed by 1 base and V by 4 bases; bases with no gene match: 3. CDR3 length equals 15 residues. CDR3 sequence (DNA): TGTGCCAGCAGCTCCCCAGGGGGAACTAATGAAAAACTGTTTTTT. This translates into CASSSPGGTNEKLFF.

The rearrangement links TRBV7-2 to TRBJ1-1; D gene ambiguous. V was pared by 1 base and J by 4 bases, with 10 bases between. CDR1 and CDR2 (germline): SGHTA, FQGNSA. The CDR3 spans 14 residues. CDR3 bases: TGTGCCAGCAGCTTAGTCACGAGGATCACTGAAGCTTTCTTT. Encoded protein: CASSLVTRITEAFF.